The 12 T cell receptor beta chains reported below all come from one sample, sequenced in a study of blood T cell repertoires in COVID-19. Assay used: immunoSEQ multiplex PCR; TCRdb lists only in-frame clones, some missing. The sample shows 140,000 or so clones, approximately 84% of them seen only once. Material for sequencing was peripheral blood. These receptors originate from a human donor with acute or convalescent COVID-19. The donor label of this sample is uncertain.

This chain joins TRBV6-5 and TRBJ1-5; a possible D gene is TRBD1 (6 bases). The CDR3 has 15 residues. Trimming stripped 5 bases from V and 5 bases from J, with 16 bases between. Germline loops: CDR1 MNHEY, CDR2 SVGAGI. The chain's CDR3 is CASSNGWGPYQPQHF. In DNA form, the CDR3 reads TGTGCCAGCAGTAACGGGTGGGGGCCCTATCAGCCCCAGCATTTT.

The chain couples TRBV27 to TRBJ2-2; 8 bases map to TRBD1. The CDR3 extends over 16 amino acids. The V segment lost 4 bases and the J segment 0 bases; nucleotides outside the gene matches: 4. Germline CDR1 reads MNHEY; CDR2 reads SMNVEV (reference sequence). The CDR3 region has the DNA TGTGCCAGCAGTTCCACGACAGGGGCGAACACCGGGGAGCTGTTTTTT. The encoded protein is CASSSTTGANTGELFF.

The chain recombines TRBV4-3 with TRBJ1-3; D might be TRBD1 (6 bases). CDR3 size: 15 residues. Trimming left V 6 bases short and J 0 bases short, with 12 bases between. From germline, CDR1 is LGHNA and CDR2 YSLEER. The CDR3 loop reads CASRPDSFSGNTIYF. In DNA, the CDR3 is TGCGCCAGCAGACCGGACAGCTTCTCTGGAAACACCATATATTTT.

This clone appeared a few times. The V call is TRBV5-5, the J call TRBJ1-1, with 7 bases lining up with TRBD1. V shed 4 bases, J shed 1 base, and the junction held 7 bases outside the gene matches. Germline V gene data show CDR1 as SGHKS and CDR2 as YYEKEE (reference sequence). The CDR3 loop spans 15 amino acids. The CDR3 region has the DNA TGTGCCAGCAGCGAACGGCGGACAGGGAACACTGAAGCTTTCTTT. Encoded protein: CASSERRTGNTEAFF.

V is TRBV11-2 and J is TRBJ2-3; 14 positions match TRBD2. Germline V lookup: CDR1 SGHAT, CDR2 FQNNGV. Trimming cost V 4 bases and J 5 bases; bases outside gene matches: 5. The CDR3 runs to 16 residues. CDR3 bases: TGTGCCAGCAGCTCGAGAGGGACTAGCGGGGGAGATACGCAGTATTTT. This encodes CASSSRGTSGGDTQYF.

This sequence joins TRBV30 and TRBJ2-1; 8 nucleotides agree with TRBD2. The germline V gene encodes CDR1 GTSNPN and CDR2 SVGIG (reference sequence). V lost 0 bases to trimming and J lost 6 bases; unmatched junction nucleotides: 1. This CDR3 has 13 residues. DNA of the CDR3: TGTGCCTGGAGTGTGGCGGGGGGCAATGAGCAGTTCTTC. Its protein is CAWSVAGGNEQFF.

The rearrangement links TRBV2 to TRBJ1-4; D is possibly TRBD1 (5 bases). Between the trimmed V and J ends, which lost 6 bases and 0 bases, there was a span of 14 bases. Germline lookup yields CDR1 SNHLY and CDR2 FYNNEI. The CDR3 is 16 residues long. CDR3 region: CASSHRTLSTNEKLFF. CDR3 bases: TGTGCCAGCAGCCACCGGACACTATCAACTAATGAAAAACTGTTTTTT. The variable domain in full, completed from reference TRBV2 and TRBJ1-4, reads EPEVTQTPSHQVTQMGQEVILRCVPISNHLYFYWYRQILGQKVEFLVSFYNNEISEKSEIFDDQFSVERPDGSNFTLKIRSTKLEDSAMYFCASSHRTLSTNEKLFFGSGTQLSVL.

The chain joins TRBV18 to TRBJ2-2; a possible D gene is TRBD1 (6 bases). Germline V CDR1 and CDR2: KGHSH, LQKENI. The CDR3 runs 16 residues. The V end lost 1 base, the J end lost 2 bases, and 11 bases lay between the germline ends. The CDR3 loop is CASSPRGRGNTGELFF. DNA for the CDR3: TGTGCCAGCTCACCACGAGGCAGGGGAAACACCGGGGAGCTGTTTTTT.

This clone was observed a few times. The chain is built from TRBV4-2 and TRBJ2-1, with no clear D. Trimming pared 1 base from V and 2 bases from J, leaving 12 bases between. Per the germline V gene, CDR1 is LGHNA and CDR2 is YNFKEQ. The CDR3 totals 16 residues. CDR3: CASSQVLAVTYNEQFF. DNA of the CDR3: TGTGCCAGCAGCCAAGTCTTGGCAGTCACCTACAATGAGCAGTTCTTC.

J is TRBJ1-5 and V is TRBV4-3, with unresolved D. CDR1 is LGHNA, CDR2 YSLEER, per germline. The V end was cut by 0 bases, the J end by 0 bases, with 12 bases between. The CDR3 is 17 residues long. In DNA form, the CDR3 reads TGCGCCAGCAGCCAAGATGGAGGGTCCTATAGCAATCAGCCCCAGCATTTT. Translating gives CASSQDGGSYSNQPQHF.

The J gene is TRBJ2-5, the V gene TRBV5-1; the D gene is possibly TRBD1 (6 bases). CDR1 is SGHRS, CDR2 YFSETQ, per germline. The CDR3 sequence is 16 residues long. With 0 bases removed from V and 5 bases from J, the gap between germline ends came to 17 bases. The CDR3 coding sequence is TGCGCCAGCAGCTTGGAGGGGACAAGGCGAGCGGAGACCCAGTACTTC. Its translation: CASSLEGTRRAETQYF.

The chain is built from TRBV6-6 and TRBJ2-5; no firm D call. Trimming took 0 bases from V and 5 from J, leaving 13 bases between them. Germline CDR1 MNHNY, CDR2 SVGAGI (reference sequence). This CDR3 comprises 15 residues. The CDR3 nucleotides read TGTGCCAGCAGTTACTCGAGTAAGAGTTGGGAGACCCAGTACTTC. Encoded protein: CASSYSSKSWETQYF.